Presented here are 31 T cell receptor beta chains from one specimen sequenced in a study of cytomegalovirus exposure and HLA in healthy donors. The PCR ran on 60 Vbeta and 13 Jbeta primers. The repertoire was sequenced with immunoSEQ multiplex PCR; TCRdb's copy has only in-frame clones and lacks some. The profile shows 90,000 to 140,000 clones, around 80% of them singletons. Sequenced sample: PBMCs. The receptors originated from a man younger than 40 in good health and CMV-seronegative.

The V call is TRBV5-1, the J call TRBJ1-2; TRBD1 matches 9 bases. The germline V gene has CDR1 SGHRS and CDR2 YFSETQ. Trimming at V came to 5 bases and at J to 8 bases, leaving 16 bases not matched to a gene. This CDR3 has 16 amino acids. The CDR3 DNA reads TGCGCCAGCAGTCCGGACCCGGGACAGGGAGGAAGGGGCTACACCTTC. It specifies CASSPDPGQGGRGYTF. Full variable domain (remainder filled in from reference TRBV5-1 and TRBJ1-2): KAGVTQTPRYLIKTRGQQVTLSCSPISGHRSVSWYQQTPGQGLQFLFEYFSETQRNKGNFPGRFSGRQFSNSRSEMNVSTLELGDSALYLCASSPDPGQGGRGYTFGSGTRLTVV.

The V call is TRBV30, the J call TRBJ2-3, with D possibly TRBD2 on 5 matching bases. V shed 1 base and J shed 10 bases, with 12 bases lying between them. The CDR3 spans 12 residues. The germline CDR1 and CDR2 sequences are GTSNPN and SVGIG (reference sequence). The CDR3, as DNA: TGTGCCTGGAGTGACACGTTCGGGGCGCAGTATTTT. Its translation is CAWSDTFGAQYF.

The rearrangement joins TRBV4-1 to TRBJ2-7; 7 nucleotides agree with TRBD1. This CDR3 is 14 amino acids long. The germline V gene has CDR1 MGHRA and CDR2 YSYEKL. The junction had 3 bases not matched to a gene; V was cut back by 1 base and J by 3 bases. CDR3: CASSQGQGVYEQYF. CDR3 in DNA: TGCGCCAGCAGCCAAGGACAGGGTGTCTACGAGCAGTACTTC.

This clone was seen a handful of times. The chain carries TRBV6-6 and TRBJ1-2, with 11 bases identical to TRBD1. CDR3 length: 14 residues. Germline V gene data show CDR1 as MNHNY and CDR2 as SVGAGI (reference sequence). Germline trimming cut 7 bases from V and 8 bases from J; bases unmatched to any gene: 9. DNA of the CDR3: TGTGCCAGCACAGCTGGACAGGGGGCAAGGGGCTACACCTTC. Translated: CASTAGQGARGYTF.

This chain connects TRBV30 to TRBJ1-4; D gene ambiguous. The V gene lost 3 bases and the J gene lost 4 bases, with 9 bases spanning the gap. This CDR3 is built from 13 residues. Germline V gene data show CDR1 as GTSNPN and CDR2 as SVGIG (reference sequence). The CDR3 protein is CAWRADFNEKLFF. The CDR3, as DNA: TGTGCCTGGAGGGCAGACTTTAATGAAAAACTGTTTTTT.

With respect to this clone: Mismatch with germline at one junction end may stem from a read error. In the same sample, other DNA sequences code for this CDR3. The rearrangement joins TRBV5-4 to TRBJ2-7, with 10 bases fitting TRBD2. From germline, CDR1 is SGHNT and CDR2 YYREEE (reference sequence). The CDR3 has 17 amino acids. DNA of the CDR3: TGTGCCAGCAGCCGGGGGGGAGCGGGAGGGCCCTCCTATGAGCAGTACTTC. Its translation is CASSRGGAGGPSYEQYF.

This sequence joins TRBV7-9 and TRBJ1-2; possible D gene TRBD1, 6 bases. The germline V gene encodes CDR1 SEHNR and CDR2 FQNEAQ (reference sequence). V gave up 5 bases and J gave up 6 bases, with 7 bases separating them. The CDR3 totals 11 residues. The CDR3 is CASSPGDGYTF. CDR3 coding DNA: TGTGCCAGCAGCCCAGGGGATGGCTACACCTTC.

V gene TRBV10-1 combines with J gene TRBJ1-5; 10 bases are shared with TRBD1. The CDR3 is made up of 14 amino acids. Germline CDR1 WNHNN, CDR2 SYGVQD (reference sequence). V gave up 6 bases and J gave up 5 bases; unmatched junction bases: 4. The CDR3 region has the DNA TGCGCCAGCAGCCCCGGACAGGGGGATCAGCCCCAGCATTTT. This encodes CASSPGQGDQPQHF.

The V gene is TRBV5-4, the J gene TRBJ2-5; 12 bases line up with TRBD2. The V and J ends lost 4 bases and 2 bases, in that order; junction bases with no gene match: 6. This CDR3 is built from 16 residues. Germline CDR1 reads SGHNT; CDR2 reads YYREEE (reference sequence). The CDR3 reads CASSLDLAGGQETQYF. The CDR3 nucleotides read TGTGCCAGCAGCCTGGACCTAGCGGGGGGGCAAGAGACCCAGTACTTC.

The chain is built from TRBV19 and TRBJ1-4; 7 bases align to TRBD1. The CDR3 consists of 14 residues. J gave up 7 bases and V 6 bases, and 8 bases lay outside the gene matches. Germline CDR1 is LNHDA and CDR2 is SQIVND (reference sequence). The CDR3: CASSEGAKGEKLFF. The CDR3 bases are TGTGCCAGTAGCGAGGGGGCGAAGGGTGAAAAACTGTTTTTT.

The genes are TRBV6-5 and TRBJ2-3, with TRBD1 matching over 9 bases. With V trimmed by 5 bases and J by 3 bases, 6 bases remained unmatched. CDR3 length: 15 amino acids. CDR1 is MNHEY and CDR2 is SVGAGI in the germline V gene. The CDR3 DNA reads as TGTGCCAGCAGTCTTGGGGACAGGGAGACAGATACGCAGTATTTT. This sequence encodes CASSLGDRETDTQYF.

The chain uses TRBV28 and TRBJ1-4; maybe TRBD1 (5 bases). This CDR3 is 14 amino acids long. V lost 2 bases and J 6 bases, leaving 10 bases between the germline ends. Germline lookup yields CDR1 MDHEN and CDR2 SYDVKM. CDR3: CASSLPGTDEKLFF. The CDR3 DNA is TGTGCCAGCAGTTTACCCGGGACTGATGAAAAACTGTTTTTT.

The rearrangement links TRBV18 to TRBJ2-2, with D possibly TRBD1 on 7 matching bases. CDR1 and CDR2 (germline): KGHSH, LQKENI. V was pared by 6 bases and J by 4 bases, with 12 bases between. This CDR3 has 14 residues. CDR3 bases: TGTGCCAGCTCGGGACAGCGGGCCACCGGGGAGCTGTTTTTT. The encoded protein is CASSGQRATGELFF.

This clone came up a few times. The chain has TRBV2 and TRBJ2-3; 8 bases match TRBD2. Germline lookup yields CDR1 SNHLY and CDR2 FYNNEI. This CDR3 has 16 residues. The V gene end was trimmed by 6 bases and the J gene end by 2 bases; junction bases not matched to a gene: 10. The CDR3, as DNA: TGTGCCAGCAGCCGGGGAGCGGGAGTTCCCACAGATACGCAGTATTTT. This sequence encodes CASSRGAGVPTDTQYF.

J is TRBJ1-3 and V is TRBV29-1; tentatively, D is TRBD1 (6 bases). V was shortened by 5 bases and J by 7 bases, with 18 bases between the two germline ends. The germline CDR1 and CDR2 sequences are SQVTM and ANQGSEA. CDR3 size: 14 residues. CDR3 region: CSVQRDMGRNTIYF. CDR3 in DNA: TGCAGCGTTCAGCGGGACATGGGACGGAACACCATATATTTT.

This chain joins TRBV7-9 and TRBJ1-2, with unresolved D. The germline V and J ends were trimmed by 3 bases and 4 bases, with 3 bases remaining between them. This CDR3 has 11 residues. Germline V lookup: CDR1 SEHNR, CDR2 FQNEAQ (reference sequence). CDR3 region: CASSLSYGYTF. The CDR3 bases are TGTGCCAGCAGCTTGAGCTATGGCTACACCTTC.

The chain carries TRBV11-3 and TRBJ2-1, with 8 bases lining up with TRBD2. V lost 4 bases to trimming and J lost 10 bases; unmatched junction nucleotides: 9. The CDR3 length is 14 residues. Germline CDR1 is SGHNT and CDR2 is YENEEA. The CDR3 sequence: CASSSTNLAGEQFF. CDR3 in DNA: TGTGCCAGCAGCTCCACAAACTTAGCGGGGGAGCAGTTCTTC.

V is TRBV11-3 and J is TRBJ2-3; D is undetermined. Germline values: CDR1 SGHNT, CDR2 YENEEA. The CDR3 spans 13 residues. Trimming stripped 5 bases from V and 3 bases from J, with 9 bases between. Here the CDR3 reads CASSPPETDTQYF. Written as DNA, the CDR3 is TGTGCCAGCAGCCCACCGGAGACAGATACGCAGTATTTT.

This clone appeared a few times. The chain carries TRBV7-9 and TRBJ1-2; TRBD1 is a possible D gene (5 bases). CDR3 size: 13 residues. The V end lost 2 bases, the J end lost 2 bases, and 6 bases lay between the germline ends. Germline CDR1 is SEHNR and CDR2 is FQNEAQ (reference sequence). The CDR3 DNA reads TGTGCCAGCAGCTTACAGGGCAACTATGGCTACACCTTC. It codes for CASSLQGNYGYTF.

The chain joins TRBV5-1 to TRBJ2-1; maybe TRBD2 (6 bases). The CDR3 spans 15 residues. Looked up from germline, CDR1 is SGHRS and CDR2 is YFSETQ. Trimming shortened V by 2 bases and J by 2 bases, and 11 bases separated the two germline ends. The CDR3, as DNA: TGCGCCAGCAGCTTTGGGCCTAGCGCCTACAATGAGCAGTTCTTC. Its protein is CASSFGPSAYNEQFF.

The chain employs TRBV28 and TRBJ2-1; 8 bases agree with TRBD2. In germline, CDR1 is MDHEN, CDR2 SYDVKM. The CDR3 spans 14 residues. The ends lost 2 bases at V and 7 bases at J; junction bases unmatched: 4. CDR3 in amino acids: CASSLIQRENEQFF. The CDR3 nucleotides are TGTGCCAGCAGTTTAATCCAGCGGGAGAATGAGCAGTTCTTC.

The CDR3: CASRQQPWDIQYF. CDR3 DNA sequence: TGTGCCAGCAGACAACAGCCCTGGGACATTCAGTACTTC. The chain is built from TRBV6-5 and TRBJ2-4; D is ambiguous. This CDR3 has 13 residues. Looked up from germline, CDR1 is MNHEY and CDR2 is SVGAGI. Between the trimmed V and J ends, which lost 6 bases and 8 bases, there was a span of 14 bases.

The V call is TRBV2, the J call TRBJ1-5; possible D gene TRBD1, 6 bases. The germline gives CDR1 SNHLY, CDR2 FYNNEI. Trimming took off 3 bases at V and 0 bases at J, with 12 bases between the two ends. The CDR3 has 16 residues. CDR3 in amino acids: CASSDSGVYSNQPQHF. The CDR3 nucleotides are TGTGCCAGCAGTGATTCAGGGGTGTATAGCAATCAGCCCCAGCATTTT. The complete variable domain, with remaining parts taken from reference TRBV2 and TRBJ1-5, reads EPEVTQTPSHQVTQMGQEVILRCVPISNHLYFYWYRQILGQKVEFLVSFYNNEISEKSEIFDDQFSVERPDGSNFTLKIRSTKLEDSAMYFCASSDSGVYSNQPQHFGDGTRLSIL.

J is TRBJ2-7 and V is TRBV4-1; 9 nucleotides agree with TRBD1. This CDR3 is 15 amino acids long. Germline values: CDR1 MGHRA, CDR2 YSYEKL. Trimming cost V 6 bases and J 2 bases; bases outside gene matches: 8. In DNA form, the CDR3 reads TGCGCCAGCAGACCGAGACAGGGGGACGCCTACGAGCAGTACTTC. Its translation: CASRPRQGDAYEQYF.

The CDR3 DNA reads as TGCGCCAGCAGAAAAGGGGTTGGGGAGACCCAGTACTTC. This gives the protein CASRKGVGETQYF. The chain carries TRBV5-1 and TRBJ2-5, with a tentative D call TRBD1 (5 bases). CDR3 size: 13 residues. The germline V and J ends were trimmed by 5 bases and 5 bases, with 13 bases remaining between them. The germline V gene has CDR1 SGHRS and CDR2 YFSETQ.

V usage is TRBV6-4 and J usage is TRBJ2-2, with a weak D call TRBD2 (6 bases). V was shortened by 2 bases and J by 6 bases, with 19 bases between the two germline ends. Germline V CDR1 and CDR2: MRHNA, SNTAGT. CDR3 length: 17 residues. This CDR3 reads CASSDPPGSGGSGELFF. DNA for the CDR3: TGTGCCAGCAGTGACCCCCCGGGTAGCGGAGGCTCCGGGGAGCTGTTTTTT.

This clone came up once. Different DNA sequences within this sample yield the same CDR3. The chain recombines TRBV30 with TRBJ1-5, with 8 bases aligning to TRBD1. V lost 2 bases to trimming and J lost 4 bases; unmatched junction nucleotides: 13. Germline V gene lookup returns CDR1 GTSNPN and CDR2 SVGIG (reference sequence). The CDR3 has 17 amino acids. The chain's CDR3 is CAWSLRLDRGFNQPQHF. The DNA for the CDR3 is TGTGCCTGGAGTCTACGGTTAGACAGGGGCTTTAATCAGCCCCAGCATTTT.

This rearrangement joins TRBV10-3 to TRBJ1-5; D is ambiguous. Germline loops: CDR1 ENHRY, CDR2 SYGVKD. The V end was cut by 3 bases, the J end by 2 bases, with 14 bases between. The length of the CDR3 is 16 residues. CDR3 residues: CAISEVTLSGNQPQHF. The CDR3 DNA is TGTGCCATCAGTGAAGTAACCTTATCAGGCAATCAGCCCCAGCATTTT.

The rearrangement joins TRBV18 to TRBJ1-1; tentatively, D is TRBD1 (5 bases). Germline V gene data show CDR1 as KGHSH and CDR2 as LQKENI. V lost 3 bases, J lost 8 bases, and 19 bases lay in between. The CDR3 covers 15 residues. The CDR3 bases are TGTGCCAGCTCACCCCTCAGACAGTATAACCGGGAAGCTTTCTTT. Translation gives CASSPLRQYNREAFF.

The table lists this clone with a few counts. The chain couples TRBV10-2 to TRBJ1-6, with no clear D. The CDR3 is 15 amino acids. The V end lost 0 bases, the J end lost 10 bases, and 13 bases lay between the germline ends. Germline V gene sequence: CDR1 WSHSY, CDR2 SAAADI. The CDR3 sequence is CASSESEKIGSPLHF. CDR3 sequence (DNA): TGCGCCAGCAGTGAGTCGGAAAAAATCGGGTCACCCCTCCACTTT.

V gene TRBV30 combines with J gene TRBJ1-5, with unresolved D. Germline V gene lookup returns CDR1 GTSNPN and CDR2 SVGIG (reference sequence). V was cut by 2 bases and J by 7 bases, with 12 bases left in between. This CDR3 comprises 13 residues. The CDR3 loop reads CAWSLTLTQPQHF. The CDR3 region has the DNA TGTGCCTGGAGTCTGACATTAACCCAGCCCCAGCATTTT.